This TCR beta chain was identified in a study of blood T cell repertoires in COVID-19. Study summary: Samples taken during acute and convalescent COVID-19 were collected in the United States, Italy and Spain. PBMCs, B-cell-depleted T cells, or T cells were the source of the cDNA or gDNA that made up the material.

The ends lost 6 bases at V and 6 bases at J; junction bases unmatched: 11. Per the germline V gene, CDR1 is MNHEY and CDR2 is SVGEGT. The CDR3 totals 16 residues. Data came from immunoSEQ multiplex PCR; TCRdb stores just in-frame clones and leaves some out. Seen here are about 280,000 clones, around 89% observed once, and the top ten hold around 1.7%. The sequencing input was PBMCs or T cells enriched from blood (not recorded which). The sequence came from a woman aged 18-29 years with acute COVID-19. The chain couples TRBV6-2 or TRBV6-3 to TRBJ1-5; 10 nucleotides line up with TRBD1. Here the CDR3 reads CASSPRQGAGGQPQHF. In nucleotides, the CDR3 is TGTGCCAGCAGCCCGAGACAGGGGGCGGGTGGTCAGCCCCAGCATTTT.